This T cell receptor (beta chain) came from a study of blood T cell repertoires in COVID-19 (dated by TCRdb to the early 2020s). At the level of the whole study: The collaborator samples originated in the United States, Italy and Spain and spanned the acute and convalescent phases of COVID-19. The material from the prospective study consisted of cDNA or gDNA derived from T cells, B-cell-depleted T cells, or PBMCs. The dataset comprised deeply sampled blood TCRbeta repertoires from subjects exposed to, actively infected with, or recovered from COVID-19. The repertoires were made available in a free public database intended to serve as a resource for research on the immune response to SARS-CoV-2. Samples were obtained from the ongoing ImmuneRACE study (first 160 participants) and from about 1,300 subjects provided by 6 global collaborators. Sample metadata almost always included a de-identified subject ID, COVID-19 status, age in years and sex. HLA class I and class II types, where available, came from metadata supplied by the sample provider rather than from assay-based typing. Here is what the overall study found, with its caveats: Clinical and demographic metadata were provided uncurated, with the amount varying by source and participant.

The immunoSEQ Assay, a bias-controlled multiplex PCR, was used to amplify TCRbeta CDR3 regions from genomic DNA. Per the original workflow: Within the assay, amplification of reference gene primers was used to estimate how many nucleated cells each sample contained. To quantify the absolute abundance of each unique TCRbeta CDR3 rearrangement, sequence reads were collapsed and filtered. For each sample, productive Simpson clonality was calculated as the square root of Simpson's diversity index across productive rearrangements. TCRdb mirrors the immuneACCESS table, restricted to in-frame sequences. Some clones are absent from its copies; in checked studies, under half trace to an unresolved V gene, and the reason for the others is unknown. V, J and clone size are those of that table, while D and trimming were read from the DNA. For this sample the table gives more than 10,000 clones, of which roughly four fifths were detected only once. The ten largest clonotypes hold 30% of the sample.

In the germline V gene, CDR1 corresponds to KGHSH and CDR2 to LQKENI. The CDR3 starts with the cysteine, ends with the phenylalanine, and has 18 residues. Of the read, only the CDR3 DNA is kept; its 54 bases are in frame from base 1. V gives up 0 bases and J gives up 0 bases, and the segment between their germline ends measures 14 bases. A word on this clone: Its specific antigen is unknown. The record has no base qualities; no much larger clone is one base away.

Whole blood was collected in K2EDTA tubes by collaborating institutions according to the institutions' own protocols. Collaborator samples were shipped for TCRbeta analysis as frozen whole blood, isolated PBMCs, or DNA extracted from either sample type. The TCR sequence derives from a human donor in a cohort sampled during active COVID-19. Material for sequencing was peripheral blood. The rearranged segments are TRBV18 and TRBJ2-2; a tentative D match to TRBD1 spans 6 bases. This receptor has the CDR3 CASSPPNSRTANTGELFF. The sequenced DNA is TGTGCCAGCTCACCACCGAATTCCCGGACAGCGAACACCGGGGAGCTGTTTTTT. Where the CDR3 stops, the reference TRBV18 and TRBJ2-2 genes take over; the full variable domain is NAGVMQNPRHLVRRRGQEARLRCSPMKGHSHVYWYRQLPEEGLKFMVYLQKENIIDESGMPKERFSAEFPKEGPSILRIQQVVRGDSAAYFCASSPPNSRTANTGELFFGEGSRLTVL.